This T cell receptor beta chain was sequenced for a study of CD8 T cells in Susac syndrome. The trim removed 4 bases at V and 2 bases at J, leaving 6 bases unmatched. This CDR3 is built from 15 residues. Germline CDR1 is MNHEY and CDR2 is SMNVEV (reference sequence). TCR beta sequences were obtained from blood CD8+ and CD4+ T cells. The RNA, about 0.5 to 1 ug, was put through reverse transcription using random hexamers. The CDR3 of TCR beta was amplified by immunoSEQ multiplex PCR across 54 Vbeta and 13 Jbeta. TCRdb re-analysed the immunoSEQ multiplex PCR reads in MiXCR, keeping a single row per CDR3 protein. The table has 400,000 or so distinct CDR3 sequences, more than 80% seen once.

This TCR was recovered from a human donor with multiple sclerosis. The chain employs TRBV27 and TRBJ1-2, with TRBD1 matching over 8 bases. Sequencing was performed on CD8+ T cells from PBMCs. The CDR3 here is CASSSGTGLNYGYTF. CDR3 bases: TGTGCCAGCAGTTCAGGGACAGGCCTGAACTATGGCTACACCTTC.